This entry describes one T cell receptor (beta chain). The sample comes from a study of T cell changes during pregnancy in multiple sclerosis. The V end lost 0 bases, the J end lost 5 bases, and 7 bases lay between the germline ends. CDR1 SGHDN and CDR2 FVKESK come from the germline V gene. The CDR3 extends over 13 amino acids. Assay used: immunoSEQ multiplex PCR; TCRdb lists only in-frame clones, some missing. The table lists 50,000 to 80,000 clones, more than 85% of them singletons. The origin of this receptor is a female donor with multiple sclerosis, enrolled in a pregnancy study. The material was CD8+ T cells from peripheral blood mononuclear cells, obtained before pregnancy. The chain recombines TRBV14 with TRBJ2-5, with D hard to call. In nucleotides, the CDR3 is TGTGCCAGCAGCCAAGATTTCCGGGAGACCCAGTACTTC. Residues: CASSQDFRETQYF.